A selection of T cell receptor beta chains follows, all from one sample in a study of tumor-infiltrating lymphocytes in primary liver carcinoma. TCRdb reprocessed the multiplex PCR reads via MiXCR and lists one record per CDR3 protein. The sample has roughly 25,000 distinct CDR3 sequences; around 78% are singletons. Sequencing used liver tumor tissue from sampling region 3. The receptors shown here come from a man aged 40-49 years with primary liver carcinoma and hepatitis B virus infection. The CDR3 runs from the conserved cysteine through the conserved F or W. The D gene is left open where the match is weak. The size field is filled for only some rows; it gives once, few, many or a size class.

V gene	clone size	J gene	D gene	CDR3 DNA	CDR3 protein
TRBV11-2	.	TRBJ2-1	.	TGTGCCAGCAGCTCATATTGGCTAGTTAGTGAGCAGTTCTTC	CASSSYWLVSEQFF
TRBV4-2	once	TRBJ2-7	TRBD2	TGTGCCTGCAGTGAAAAACCGGGACTAGCGGGAGGGCCACACGAGCAATACTTC	CACSEKPGLAGGPHEQYF
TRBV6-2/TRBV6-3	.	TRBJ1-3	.	TGTGCCAGGAGTCACTCGGGATCGTGGTCGGACACCATATATTTT	CARSHSGSWSDTIYF
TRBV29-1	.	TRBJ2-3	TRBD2	TGCAGCGTTGGGGAGGGAGGCGATGAGCAGTATTTT	CSVGEGGDEQYF
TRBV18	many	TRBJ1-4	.	TGTGCCAGCTCACCGACCTGGGACGGAAAAAATAATGAAAAACTGTTTTTT	CASSPTWDGKNNEKLFF
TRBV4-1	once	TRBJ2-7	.	TGCGACAGCAGCCAAGTCGATACTTACTACGAACAGTACTTC	CDSSQVDTYYEQYF
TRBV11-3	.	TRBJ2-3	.	TGTGGTAGCAGGTTAGAGTCCGAGTGCACAGATACGCAGTATTTT	CGSRLESECTDTQYF
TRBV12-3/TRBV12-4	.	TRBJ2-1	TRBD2	TGTGCCAGCACCGTGACTAGCGTGAGGACCTCCTACAATGAGCAGTTCTTC	CASTVTSVRTSYNEQFF
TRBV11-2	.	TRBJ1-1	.	TGTGTCAGCAGCTTAGTAGACAACACTGAAGCGTTCTTT	CVSSLVDNTEAFF
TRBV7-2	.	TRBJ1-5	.	TGCGATAGCAGCTTAAGGGGCCCACAGCCCCAGCATTTT	CDSSLRGPQPQHF
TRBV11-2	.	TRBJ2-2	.	TGTGCCAGTAGTTTAGCAATAGGAGGGGCGGACACCGGGGAGCTGTTTTTT	CASSLAIGGADTGELFF
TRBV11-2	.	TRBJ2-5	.	TGTGCCAGCAGCTTGTACCGCGGCAGGCACTCCTACGAACAATACTTC	CASSLYRGRHSYEQYF
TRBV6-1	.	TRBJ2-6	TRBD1	TGCGCCAGCAGCCCCTGGACAGGGGCTGGGGCCAACGTCCTGACTTTC	CASSPWTGAGANVLTF
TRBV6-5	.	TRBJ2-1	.	TGTGCCAGCAGTTACTCGGTTCTAGGAGGTGATAAGCAGTTCTTC	CASSYSVLGGDKQFF
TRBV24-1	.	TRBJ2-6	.	TGTGCCACCAGTGATCCAGCGGGCTCTGGGGCCAACATCCTGAGTTTC	CATSDPAGSGANILSF
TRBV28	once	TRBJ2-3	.	TGTGCCAGCAGTCCAGCCGGCCTAGGGAGCAGCAAAGATACGCAGTATTTT	CASSPAGLGSSKDTQYF
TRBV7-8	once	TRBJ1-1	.	TGTGCCAGCACGGGGGCTAGGGAGAGCAGTGAAGCTTTCTTT	CASTGARESSEAFF
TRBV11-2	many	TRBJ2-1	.	TGTGCCAGCAGCTCAGGAAAGGGTCTTTTCTTC	CASSSGKGLFF
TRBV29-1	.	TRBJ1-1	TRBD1	TGCAGTGTAGGACAGGGGAGCACTGAAGCTTTCTTT	CSVGQGSTEAFF
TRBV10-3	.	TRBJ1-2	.	TGTGCCATCAGTGACATGGGTTACGGCTACACCTTC	CAISDMGYGYTF
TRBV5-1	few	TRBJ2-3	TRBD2	TGCGCCATCAGCAAGGGACTAGCGTATAGCACAGATACGCAGTATTTT	CAISKGLAYSTDTQYF
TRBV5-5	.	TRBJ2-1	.	TGTGCTAGCGGCCCTAGGCAGGGTTCCTACAATGAGCAGTTCTTC	CASGPRQGSYNEQFF
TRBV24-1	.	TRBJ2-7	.	TGTGCCACCAGTGCCGGTAGCTCCTACGAGCAGTATTTC	CATSAGSSYEQYF
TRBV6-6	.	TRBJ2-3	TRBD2	TGTCCCAGCAGGAAAGGAACTAGCGGGGGGACGGATACGCAGTATTTC	CPSRKGTSGGTDTQYF
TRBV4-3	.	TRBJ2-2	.	TGCACCAGCAGCCAAAACCTAGAAGGAAACTCCGGGGAGCTGTTTTTT	CTSSQNLEGNSGELFF
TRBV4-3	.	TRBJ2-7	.	TGCGCCGGCAACCAAGATCGGGAGACTCTCTACGAGCAGTACTTC	CAGNQDRETLYEQYF
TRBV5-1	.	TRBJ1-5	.	TGCGCTAGTAGCTTGTCAGGGAAAAATCAGCCCCAGCATTTT	CASSLSGKNQPQHF
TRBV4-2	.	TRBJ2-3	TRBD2	TGTGACAGCAGTCAAATGGCGCTTCTAGCGGGAGCGACAGATACGCAGTATTTT	CDSSQMALLAGATDTQYF
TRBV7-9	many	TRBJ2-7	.	TGTGCCAGCAGCTTGGGGAACGAGCAGTACTTC	CASSLGNEQYF
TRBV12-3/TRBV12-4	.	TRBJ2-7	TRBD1	TGTGCCAGCGGACCGGGACAGAGCTACAGGCAGTACTTC	CASGPGQSYRQYF
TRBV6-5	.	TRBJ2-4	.	TGTGCCACCAGACCGCGATGGAAATCAGGAAGCCAAATCATTCAGTACTTC	CATRPRWKSGSQIIQYF
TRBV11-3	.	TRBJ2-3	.	TGTGCTAGCGGACCCGGGACTGGCGGGGTTACGCAGTATTTT	CASGPGTGGVTQYF
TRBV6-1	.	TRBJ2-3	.	TGTGCCAGCTGGGTGTGGACAGATACGCAGTATTTT	CASWVWTDTQYF
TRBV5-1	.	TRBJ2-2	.	TGCGCCAACAGCAAACGGGGCAGGGAGCTGTTTTTT	CANSKRGRELFF
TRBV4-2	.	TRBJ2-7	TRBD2	TGTGTCAGCAGTGTAAAACCGGGACTAGCGGGAGGGTCACACGAGCAGTACTTC	CVSSVKPGLAGGSHEQYF
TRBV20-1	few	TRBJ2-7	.	TGCAGTGCTTTTAGGGGGGAGGGATACTACGAGCAGTACTTC	CSAFRGEGYYEQYF
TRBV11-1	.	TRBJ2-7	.	TGTGCCAGCAGCCCAAGAGGCTCTTTCAGCCTCTACGAGCATTTCTTC	CASSPRGSFSLYEHFF
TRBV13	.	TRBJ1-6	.	TGTGCCAGCAGCTTAGGCAATCAGGGTCAATCACCCCTCCACTTT	CASSLGNQGQSPLHF
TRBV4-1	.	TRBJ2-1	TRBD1	TGCGCCAGCAGCCAGGGGACAGGGAGGAACTCCTACTATGAGGAGTTCTTC	CASSQGTGRNSYYEEFF
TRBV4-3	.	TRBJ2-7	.	TGCGCCAGCAGCCAAGACAGAGGGGTTTGCTACGAGCAGTACTTC	CASSQDRGVCYEQYF
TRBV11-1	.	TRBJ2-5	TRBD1	TGTGCCAGTAGTGGACAGGTGGAGGTGGAGATCCTGTACTTC	CASSGQVEVEILYF
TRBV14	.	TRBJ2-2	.	TGTGCCAGCGGCCACAGAAGGACGGGACTCACCGGGGAGTTGTTTTTT	CASGHRRTGLTGELFF
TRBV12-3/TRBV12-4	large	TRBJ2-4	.	TGTGCCAGCAGTTTATGGGGTGGGGCGGACATAGCCAAAAACATTCAGTACTTC	CASSLWGGADIAKNIQYF
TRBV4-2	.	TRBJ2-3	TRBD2	TGTGCCAGTGGCCAAGTGACGCTTCTAGCGGGAGCGACAGATACACAGTATTTT	CASGQVTLLAGATDTQYF
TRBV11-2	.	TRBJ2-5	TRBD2	TGTGCCAGCAACCAAAAACCTGGCGGGGGGGAAGAGACCCAATACTTC	CASNQKPGGGEETQYF
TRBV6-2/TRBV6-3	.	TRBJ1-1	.	TGTGCCAGTAGTCACCCAGACCTGAACACTGAAGCTTTCTTT	CASSHPDLNTEAFF
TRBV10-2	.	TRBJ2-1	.	TGCGCCAGCAGGCTAGTGGTAAGCTCCTACAATGGGCAGTTCTTC	CASRLVVSSYNGQFF
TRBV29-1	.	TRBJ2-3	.	TGTAGCGTGAGATCCGGGGGTTTCAGTCAGCCCCAGTATTTT	CSVRSGGFSQPQYF
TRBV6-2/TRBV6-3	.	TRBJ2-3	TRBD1	TGTGCCAGCAGTTTCGTGGGACAGAGGGCAATGGATACGCAGTATTTT	CASSFVGQRAMDTQYF
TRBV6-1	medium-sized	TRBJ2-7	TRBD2	TGTGCCAGCAGCCGACTAGCGGCCTCCTACGAGCAGTACTTC	CASSRLAASYEQYF
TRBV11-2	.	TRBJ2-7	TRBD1	TGTGCCAGCAGTTTCACACAGGGGGCCATACATAACGAGCAGCACTTC	CASSFTQGAIHNEQHF
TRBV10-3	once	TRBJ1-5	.	TGCGCCATCAGTGAGTATAAGGGCGGTCAGCCCCAGCATTTT	CAISEYKGGQPQHF